This entry lists 14 T cell receptor beta chains sequenced from one sample in a study of T-cell memory formation after mild COVID-19. Each CDR3 protein is one row after TCRdb ran MiXCR on the 5' RACE reads. The repertoire includes approximately 300,000 distinct CDR3 sequences, roughly 15% of them detected once, and approximately 23% sits in the top ten. The material sequenced was PBMCs or a T cell subset sorted from them (not recorded which). These receptors were obtained from a man aged 18 to 29 who had mild COVID-19 (a few samples of this study predate the infection). Cell type and time point are not known.

This clonotype was observed a handful of times. The chain joins TRBV5-1 to TRBJ1-1, with a tentative D call TRBD1 (5 bases). Germline V CDR1 and CDR2: SGHRS, YFSETQ. V was shortened by 0 bases and J by 8 bases, with 17 bases between the two germline ends. The CDR3 runs 15 residues. This chain's CDR3 is CASSLAGTEGEEAFF. The CDR3 coding sequence is TGCGCCAGCAGCTTGGCCGGGACGGAAGGCGAGGAAGCTTTCTTT.

The sample holds a few counts of this clonotype. This chain uses TRBV4-3 with TRBJ1-1; D unclear. The V gene's germline CDR1 is LGHNA and CDR2 YSLEER. The CDR3 length is 13 residues. V dropped 0 bases and J dropped 4 bases, with 6 bases sitting between them. CDR3 sequence: CASSQDYSTEAFF. For the CDR3, the DNA is TGCGCCAGCAGCCAAGATTACAGCACTGAAGCTTTCTTT.

V usage is TRBV12-3 or TRBV12-4 and J usage is TRBJ2-1; weak D call: TRBD2 (5 bases). The CDR3 sequence is 14 residues long. Trimming pared 4 bases from V and 7 bases from J, leaving 14 bases between. Written as DNA, the CDR3 is TGTGCCAGCAGTTATCGACGGGAAATTAATGAGCAGTTCTTC. Encoded protein: CASSYRREINEQFF.

This clonotype turned up a few times. CDR3 sequence reads: CASSPVGSSEQYF. CDR3 DNA sequence: TGTGCCAGCAGCCCAGTGGGCTCTTCCGAGCAGTACTTC. The chain joins TRBV7-4 to TRBJ2-7; D is unclear. V was pared by 5 bases and J by 6 bases, with 14 bases between. Germline V gene data show CDR1 as SGHVT and CDR2 as SQSDAQ. The CDR3 totals 13 residues.

This clonotype was counted between two and nine times. J is TRBJ2-1 and V is TRBV5-1; either TRBD1 or TRBD2 may supply D (5 bases each). This CDR3 contains 18 residues. The V gene's germline CDR1 is SGHRS and CDR2 YFSETQ. V lost 4 bases to trimming and J lost 4 bases, with 24 bases between them. For the CDR3, the DNA is TGCGCCAGCAGCCAAACTACCCAGACGGGACCGCCATACAATGAGCAGTTCTTC. It yields the protein CASSQTTQTGPPYNEQFF.

This clonotype was seen a few times. The chain recombines TRBV6-5 with TRBJ2-7; D possibly uses TRBD1 or TRBD2 (5 bases each). Germline CDR1 and CDR2: MNHEY and SVGAGI. The germline V and J ends were trimmed by 7 bases and 2 bases, with 12 bases remaining between them. The CDR3 covers 13 residues. CDR3 bases: TGTGCCAGCACCTTCGGGGCCGCCTACGAGCAGTACTTC. Translation gives CASTFGAAYEQYF.

In its sample, this clonotype was seen a few times. The chain employs TRBV9 and TRBJ2-2, with TRBD1 matching over 7 bases. The V gene end was trimmed by 3 bases and the J gene end by 5 bases; junction bases not matched to a gene: 7. CDR3 size: 15 residues. Germline CDR1 reads SGDLS; CDR2 reads YYNGEE. The CDR3 DNA reads as TGTGCCAGCAGCGGCACAGGGGAACGGACCGGGGAGCTGTTTTTT. This codes for CASSGTGERTGELFF. Variable domain in full (rest from reference TRBV9 and TRBJ2-2): DSGVTQTPKHLITATGQRVTLRCSPRSGDLSVYWYQQSLDQGLQFLIQYYNGEERAKGNILERFSAQQFPDLHSELNLSSLELGDSALYFCASSGTGERTGELFFGEGSRLTVL.

At least ten counts were recorded for this clonotype. The chain couples TRBV7-6 to TRBJ1-5; TRBD1 is a possible D gene (6 bases). The CDR3 spans 14 residues. V was trimmed by 2 bases and J by 7 bases, leaving 12 bases between them. The germline CDR1 and CDR2 sequences are SGHVS and FNYEAQ. The CDR3 nucleotides read TGTGCCAGCAGCTTAAACAGGGTCGGACAGCCCCAGCATTTT. This codes for CASSLNRVGQPQHF.

This clonotype has just a few counts. The V call is TRBV6-5, the J call TRBJ2-2; the D is unclear. Per the germline V gene, CDR1 is MNHEY and CDR2 is SVGAGI. This CDR3 contains 15 residues. V gave up 2 bases and J gave up 5 bases, with 12 bases separating them. This CDR3 reads CASSYGQVATGELFF. The CDR3 DNA is TGTGCCAGCAGTTACGGTCAGGTGGCGACCGGGGAGCTGTTTTTT.

This clonotype was counted between two and nine times. The gene calls are TRBV11-2 and TRBJ2-7, with 8 bases identical to TRBD1. The ends lost 5 bases at V and 1 base at J; junction bases unmatched: 7. This CDR3 spans 15 amino acids. Germline CDR1 SGHAT, CDR2 FQNNGV. The CDR3 sequence is CASSLGQGPSYEQYF. The CDR3 DNA reads TGTGCCAGCAGCCTAGGACAGGGCCCTTCCTACGAGCAGTACTTC.

This CDR3 reads CASSTRLAGDQTQYF. The CDR3 region has the DNA TGCGCCAGCAGCACGAGACTAGCGGGGGACCAGACCCAGTACTTC. The V gene is TRBV5-1, the J gene TRBJ2-5; TRBD2 matches at 12 bases. V shed 4 bases, J shed 6 bases, and the junction held 7 bases outside the gene matches. Germline V CDR1 and CDR2: SGHRS, YFSETQ. The CDR3 contains 15 residues.

The chain is built from TRBV7-8 and TRBJ2-3, with D perhaps being TRBD1 or TRBD2 (5 bases each). V gave up 5 bases and J gave up 11 bases, with 14 bases separating them. CDR1 SGHVS and CDR2 FQNEAQ come from the germline V gene. The CDR3 totals 12 residues. The CDR3 loop is CASSRQRREQYF. DNA for the CDR3: TGTGCCAGCAGCCGACAGCGCCGGGAGCAGTATTTT.

The sample holds a few counts of this clonotype. The chain uses TRBV2 and TRBJ2-1; D possibly uses TRBD1 or TRBD2 (6 bases each). Trimming took 6 bases from V and 9 from J, leaving 21 bases between them. Germline values: CDR1 SNHLY, CDR2 FYNNEI. The CDR3 is 15 residues long. The CDR3 reads CASRRDTMGLGEQFF. In DNA form, the CDR3 reads TGTGCCAGCAGGCGGGACACCATGGGACTTGGTGAGCAGTTCTTC.

This clonotype appeared a few times. The chain has TRBV5-1 and TRBJ2-7; 7 bases line up with TRBD1. Germline V lookup: CDR1 SGHRS, CDR2 YFSETQ. J was trimmed by 6 bases and V by 4 bases; bases with no gene match: 7. This CDR3 has 13 amino acids. DNA of the CDR3: TGCGCCAGCAGCCTTGGACAGGACGCCGAGCAGTACGTC. Protein: CASSLGQDAEQYV.